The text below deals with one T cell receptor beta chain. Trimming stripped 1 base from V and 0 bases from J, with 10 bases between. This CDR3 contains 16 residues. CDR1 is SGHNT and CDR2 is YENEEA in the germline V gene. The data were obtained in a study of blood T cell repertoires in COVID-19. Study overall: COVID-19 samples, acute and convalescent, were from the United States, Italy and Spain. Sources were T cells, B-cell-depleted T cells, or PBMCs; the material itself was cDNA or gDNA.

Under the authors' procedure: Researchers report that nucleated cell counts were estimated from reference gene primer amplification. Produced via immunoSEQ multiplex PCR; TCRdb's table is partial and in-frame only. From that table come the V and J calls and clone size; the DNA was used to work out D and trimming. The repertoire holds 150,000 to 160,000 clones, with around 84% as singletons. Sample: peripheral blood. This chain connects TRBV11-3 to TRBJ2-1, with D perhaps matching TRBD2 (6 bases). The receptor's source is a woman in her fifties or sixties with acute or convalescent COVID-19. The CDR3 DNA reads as TGTGCCAGCAGCTTAGCGGGGGACGCCTCCTACAATGAGCAGTTCTTC. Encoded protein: CASSLAGDASYNEQFF.